This T cell receptor (beta chain) was observed in a study of OX40 agonist ivuxolimab in advanced cancers. With respect to the entire study: The costimulatory receptor OX40 (CD134) was targeted by ivuxolimab, a fully human IgG2 agonistic monoclonal antibody. Intravenous ivuxolimab was administered to patients every 2 weeks at six dose levels: 0.01, 0.1, 0.3, 1.5, 3 and 10 mg/kg. Among the 52 dose-escalation patients, about 19 had hepatocellular carcinoma, 15 or so melanoma, 9 renal cell carcinoma and 9 head and neck cancer. A male proportion of almost 85% and a mean age of 60 years, ranging from roughly 23 to 85, were recorded for the dose-escalation cohort. Prior anti-PD-1, anti-PD-L1 or anti-CTLA-4 therapy was permitted, and checkpoint inhibitors had been received by 40% to 50% of dose-escalation patients. Partial responses were achieved by three dose-escalation patients, of whom one had hepatocellular carcinoma and two had cutaneous melanoma. The purpose of peripheral TCRbeta sequencing was to test whether ivuxolimab changed TCR sequence diversity and led to clonal T-cell expansion. The paper describes the monotherapy dose-escalation part (N of about 50 patients) of the phase I trial of ivuxolimab. What the study reported, not specific to this receptor: In the 0.1-3.0 mg/kg groups, partial responders were among the patients with the lowest normalized peripheral clonal expansion, particularly in CD8+ T cells. Clonal expansion of both CD4+ and CD8+ blood T cells was observed from baseline to week 6 at doses 0.1 to 3.0 mg/kg. On average, CD8+ T cells showed more expanded clones than CD4+ T cells after ivuxolimab. The antigen specificity of the peripheral T cells that underwent clonal expansion was not determined. Low levels of normalized T-cell clonal expansion were also seen in some patients who did not respond.

The trial excluded patients who had a history of autoimmune disease or who were on systemic immunosuppression. Peripheral blood for TCR sequencing was collected from all dose cohorts at baseline, on cycle 4 day 1, and on cycle 7 day 1. Samples came from an open-label, multicenter, first-in-human phase I dose-escalation trial of ivuxolimab. Adults with locally advanced or metastatic melanoma, renal cell, hepatocellular, or head and neck squamous cell carcinoma were enrolled in the trial. CD4+ and CD8+ T cells were sorted separately from peripheral blood before TCR sequencing. Looking up the germline V gene yields CDR1 ENHRY and CDR2 SYGVKD. The CDR3 numbers 13 residues from cysteine through phenylalanine. Left in the record is the CDR3 DNA by itself, 39 bases read in frame from the first base. At the junction V is shortened by 7 bases and J by 5 bases, with 12 bases in between. This clone has just one count. No cognate antigen has been identified for it. Per-base quality was not reported, and no clone a single base away is much larger than it.

Genomic DNA was isolated from the sorted cells so that the TCRbeta CDR3 region could be sequenced. The immunoSEQ Assay was used to sequence the TCRbeta CDR3 regions. TCRdb provides this immuneACCESS table in a form limited to in-frame rearrangements. Some clones are lacking; in checked studies, under half of them reflect an unresolved V gene, and why the rest are absent is not known. This sample is represented by 100,000 to 150,000 clones; 85% to 95% of them were singletons. Around 0.84% of the sample is taken by the ten largest. The specimen comprised CD4+ or CD8+ T cells sorted from blood, sampled in a trial of the OX40 agonist ivuxolimab. The sequence was obtained from an adult with an advanced solid tumor such as melanoma, head and neck, liver or kidney cancer. The chain couples TRBV10-3 to TRBJ1-5, and perhaps TRBD1 as D gene, on 5 matching bases. The nucleotides are TGTGCCATCACTTCGGGGGAGGATCAGCCCCAGCATTTT. It translates to CAITSGEDQPQHF.